This T cell receptor beta chain was found in a study of spatial heterogeneity in lung cancer. Background on the study: Counts of TCR transcripts in tumor regions correlated strongly with a T cell module score (derived from matched bulk RNA-seq). Broader study findings: Tumors with more nonsynonymous mutations had more expanded intratumoral alpha and beta TCRs. Counts of ubiquitous and regional expanded TCRs tracked ubiquitous and regional nonsynonymous mutations, respectively.

The time point here: sample taken at primary tumor resection. Tumor, nontumor lung or frozen PBMC supplied whole RNA that was sequenced unsorted. This clonotype is termed medium-sized (0.01 to 0.1%). Its target is not known. The CDR3 spans 15 residues. The V gene's germline CDR1 is GTSNPN and CDR2 SVGIG (reference sequence). The trim removed 3 bases at V and 1 base at J, leaving 5 bases unmatched. TCRdb analysed the 5' RACE reads with MiXCR anew, one entry per CDR3 protein. The sample includes around 1,200 distinct CDR3 sequences, about 31% seen only once; the top ten take 20%. The sequence derives from a male donor with early-stage non-small cell lung cancer. Material: lung tumor tissue, obtained at surgery. The chain uses TRBV30 and TRBJ2-5; TRBD2 matches at 10 bases. CDR3 loop: CAWREPSGSQETQYF. The CDR3 DNA reads as TGTGCCTGGAGGGAACCTAGCGGGAGCCAAGAGACCCAGTACTTC.